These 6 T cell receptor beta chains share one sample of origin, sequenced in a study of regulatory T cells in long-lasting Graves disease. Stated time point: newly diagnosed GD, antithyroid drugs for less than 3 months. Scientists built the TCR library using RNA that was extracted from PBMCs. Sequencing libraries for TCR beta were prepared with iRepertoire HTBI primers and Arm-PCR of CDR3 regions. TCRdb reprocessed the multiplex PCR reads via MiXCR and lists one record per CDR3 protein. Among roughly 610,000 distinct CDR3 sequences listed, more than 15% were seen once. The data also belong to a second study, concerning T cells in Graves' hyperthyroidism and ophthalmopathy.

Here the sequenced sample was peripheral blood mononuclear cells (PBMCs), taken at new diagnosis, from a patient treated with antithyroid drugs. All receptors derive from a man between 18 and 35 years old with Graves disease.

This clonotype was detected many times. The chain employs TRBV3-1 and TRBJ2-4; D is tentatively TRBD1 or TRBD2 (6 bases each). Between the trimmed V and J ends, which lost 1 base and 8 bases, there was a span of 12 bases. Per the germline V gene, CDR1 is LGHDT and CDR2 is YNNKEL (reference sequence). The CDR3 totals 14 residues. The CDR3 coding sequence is TGTGCCAGCAGCCAAGGTCGGGGGCGTGACATTCAGTACTTC. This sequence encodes CASSQGRGRDIQYF.

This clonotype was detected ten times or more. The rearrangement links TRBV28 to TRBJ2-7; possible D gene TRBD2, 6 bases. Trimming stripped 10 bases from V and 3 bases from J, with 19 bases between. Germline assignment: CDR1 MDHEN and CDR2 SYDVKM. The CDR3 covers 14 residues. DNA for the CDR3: TGTGCCACAATCCGTGGAGGGAGCTTCTACGAGCAGTACTTC. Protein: CATIRGGSFYEQYF.

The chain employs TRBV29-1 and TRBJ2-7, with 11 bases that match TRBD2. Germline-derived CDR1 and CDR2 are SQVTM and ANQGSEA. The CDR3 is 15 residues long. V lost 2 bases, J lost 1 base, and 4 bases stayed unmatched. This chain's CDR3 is CSVERLAGGSYEQYF. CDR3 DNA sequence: TGCAGCGTTGAAAGGCTAGCGGGAGGATCCTACGAGCAGTACTTC.

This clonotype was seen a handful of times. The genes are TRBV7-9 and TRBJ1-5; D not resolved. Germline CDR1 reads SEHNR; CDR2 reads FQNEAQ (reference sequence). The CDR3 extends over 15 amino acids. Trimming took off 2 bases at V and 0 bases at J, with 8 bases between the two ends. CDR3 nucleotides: TGTGCCAGCAGCTTAAACGGAAATAGCAATCAGCCCCAGCATTTT. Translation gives CASSLNGNSNQPQHF.

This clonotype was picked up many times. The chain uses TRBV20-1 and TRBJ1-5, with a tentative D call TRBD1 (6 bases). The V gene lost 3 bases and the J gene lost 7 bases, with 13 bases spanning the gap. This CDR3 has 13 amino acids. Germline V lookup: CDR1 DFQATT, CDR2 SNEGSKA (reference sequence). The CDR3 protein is CSASPGVVQPQHF. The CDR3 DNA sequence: TGCAGTGCTAGCCCAGGGGTGGTACAGCCCCAGCATTTT.

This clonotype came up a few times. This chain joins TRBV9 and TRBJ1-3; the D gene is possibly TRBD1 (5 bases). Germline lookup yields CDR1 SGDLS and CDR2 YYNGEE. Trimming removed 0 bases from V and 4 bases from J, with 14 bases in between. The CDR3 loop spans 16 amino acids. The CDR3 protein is CASSVEGGGGGNTIYF. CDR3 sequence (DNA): TGTGCCAGCAGCGTAGAAGGTGGCGGGGGAGGAAACACCATATATTTT.